This record concerns one TCR beta chain sequence. The antigen is unknown. CDR3 and TCR beta VDJ profiling relied on genomic DNA as the template. TCRdb recomputed calls from the reads with MiXCR, one row per CDR3 protein. This sample has 300,000 or so distinct CDR3 sequences, with about 56% found just once. These data belong to a study of CD8+CD57+ T cells in acquired aplastic anemia. Study background: Isolated CD4+ and CD8+ cells, once sorted, yielded DNA averaging roughly 3.2 ug. Points from the study as a whole: Between patients and controls, about 30 CD8+ CDR3 sequences were found in common.

Germline V gene data show CDR1 as ENHRY and CDR2 as SYGVKD. V gave up 3 bases and J gave up 7 bases; unmatched junction bases: 3. The CDR3 is made up of 13 amino acids. This receptor was identified in a human donor with severe aplastic anemia or a healthy control (not recorded which). The sequencing sample was made of sorted CD4+, CD8+, or CD8+CD57+ T cells (not recorded which) from PBMCs. This chain connects TRBV10-3 to TRBJ1-2; 9 bases match TRBD1. The CDR3 here is CAISDDRGFGYTF. DNA of the CDR3: TGTGCCATCAGTGACGACAGGGGGTTTGGCTACACCTTC.